The 31 T cell receptor beta chains reported below all come from one sample, sequenced in a study of T cells in Graves' hyperthyroidism and ophthalmopathy. Regions amplified from RNA transcripts were the TCR beta CDR3 regions. When the TCR CDR3 underwent first-round RT-PCR, the HTBI primer set was used. From the multiplex PCR reads, TCRdb called clonotypes with MiXCR, one entry per CDR3 protein. The table includes approximately 600,000 distinct CDR3 sequences, around 14% detected once. What was sequenced was blood. The receptor set was obtained from a woman between 25 and 40 years old with Graves' hyperthyroidism that later progressed to Graves' ophthalmopathy.

The chain has TRBV28 and TRBJ2-6, with 10 nucleotides matching TRBD1. Losses at the gene ends were 7 bases for V and 0 bases for J; bases not matched to a gene: 12. Per the germline V gene, CDR1 is MDHEN and CDR2 is SYDVKM. The CDR3 is made up of 19 amino acids. The CDR3: CASKGGWGQGSSGANVLTF. For the CDR3, the DNA is TGTGCCAGCAAAGGTGGTTGGGGACAGGGGTCCTCTGGGGCCAACGTCCTGACTTTC.

Many counts were recorded for this clonotype. The V call is TRBV2, the J call TRBJ1-1; D is uncertain. Germline V gene data show CDR1 as SNHLY and CDR2 as FYNNEI. Trimming removed 3 bases at V and 1 base at J, with 6 bases between. The CDR3 extends over 13 amino acids. This CDR3 is CASSEGTNTEAFF. The CDR3 DNA reads TGTGCCAGCAGTGAGGGCACGAACACTGAAGCTTTCTTT.

In its sample, this clonotype was seen a few times. The CDR3 DNA is TGTGCCAGCAGTTACAGGGATTCCCTCTACTTC. It yields the protein CASSYRDSLYF. The chain uses TRBV28 and TRBJ2-5; possibly TRBD1 for D (6 bases). This CDR3 has 11 residues. Per the germline V gene, CDR1 is MDHEN and CDR2 is SYDVKM. V gave up 4 bases and J gave up 14 bases, with 14 bases separating them.

This clonotype was counted at least ten times. The chain uses TRBV12-3 or TRBV12-4 and TRBJ1-1, with D unclear. Trimming removed 3 bases from V and 1 base from J, with 12 bases in between. This CDR3 contains 15 residues. Here the CDR3 DNA reads TGTGCCAGCAGTTTGACTCCGGGATCGAACACTGAAGCTTTCTTT. It yields the protein CASSLTPGSNTEAFF.

This clonotype occurred a few times. The chain carries TRBV9 and TRBJ2-3; 10 bases are shared with TRBD2. Germline CDR1 reads SGDLS; CDR2 reads YYNGEE. V gave up 2 bases and J gave up 4 bases; unmatched junction bases: 16. This CDR3 spans 19 amino acids. The CDR3 loop reads CASSVPNRSLSGRPDTQYF. The CDR3 nucleotides are TGTGCCAGCAGCGTCCCGAATAGGTCCCTTAGCGGGAGGCCAGATACGCAGTATTTT.

This clonotype was observed a few times. The CDR3: CATSRDPGGSGNTIYF. CDR3 bases: TGTGCCACCAGCAGAGATCCGGGAGGGTCTGGAAACACCATATATTTT. The chain recombines TRBV15 with TRBJ1-3; no clear D gene. From germline, CDR1 is LNHNV and CDR2 YYDKDF (reference sequence). There are 16 residues in the CDR3. Trimming took off 0 bases at V and 1 base at J, with 10 bases between the two ends.

This clonotype was recorded many times. The chain couples TRBV13 to TRBJ2-5; D may be TRBD1 (6 bases). The CDR3 is made up of 14 amino acids. Germline CDR1 reads PRHDT; CDR2 reads FYEKMQ (reference sequence). Trimming took off 2 bases at V and 2 bases at J, with 9 bases between the two ends. CDR3 residues: CASSLRGGQETQYF. The CDR3 DNA sequence: TGTGCCAGCAGCTTAAGAGGGGGTCAAGAGACCCAGTACTTC.

The chain couples TRBV14 to TRBJ2-2; the match to TRBD2 covers 7 bases. Germline CDR1 and CDR2: SGHDN and FVKESK. V lost 0 bases and J lost 4; bases outside the gene matches: 5. There are 16 residues in the CDR3. The CDR3 bases are TGTGCCAGCAGCCAAGATGGGAGCGGGGCCACCGGGGAGCTGTTTTTT. Translation: CASSQDGSGATGELFF. The full variable domain, its missing parts supplied by reference TRBV14 and TRBJ2-2, is EAGVTQFPSHSVIEKGQTVTLRCDPISGHDNLYWYRRVMGKEIKFLLHFVKESKQDESGMPNNRFLAERTGGTYSTLKVQPAELEDSGVYFCASSQDGSGATGELFFGEGSRLTVL.

In its sample, this clonotype was seen many times. At one end the junction does not follow the germline gene, possibly because of a read error. This rearrangement joins TRBV30 to TRBJ1-1; maybe TRBD1 (6 bases). This CDR3 comprises 13 residues. CDR1 is GTSNPN, CDR2 SVGIG, per germline (reference sequence). The CDR3 loop reads CAWSGTANTETFF. The CDR3 DNA follows: TGTGCCTGGAGTGGGACAGCGAACACTGAAACTTTCTTT.

The chain carries TRBV19 and TRBJ2-1; no clear D gene. CDR1 and CDR2 (germline): LNHDA, SQIVND (reference sequence). V gave up 7 bases and J gave up 0 bases, with 13 bases separating them. CDR3 size: 15 residues. CDR3 in DNA: TGTGCCAGTACAGACCACTCCTCCTCCTACAATGAGCAGTTCTTC. This translates into CASTDHSSSYNEQFF.

This clonotype came up many times. The J gene is TRBJ2-3, the V gene TRBV7-3; weak D call: TRBD2 (5 bases). The CDR3 covers 14 residues. The germline V gene encodes CDR1 SGHTA and CDR2 FQGTGA. Between the trimmed V and J ends, which lost 5 bases and 8 bases, there was a span of 17 bases. The CDR3 nucleotides read TGTGCCAGCAGCCCCGACTATGGGAAGTCTACGCAGTATTTT. It encodes CASSPDYGKSTQYF.

This clonotype was counted only a few times. The chain couples TRBV19 to TRBJ2-1; 12 positions agree with TRBD2. The CDR3 is 17 amino acids. From germline, CDR1 is LNHDA and CDR2 SQIVND (reference sequence). V lost 1 base, J lost 4 bases, and 5 bases stayed unmatched. CDR3 bases: TGTGCCAGTAGTATAGGCAACGGACTAGCGGGGTACAATGAGCAGTTCTTC. It is translated as CASSIGNGLAGYNEQFF.

V gene TRBV19 combines with J gene TRBJ2-1; D is unresolved. The germline CDR1 and CDR2 sequences are LNHDA and SQIVND (reference sequence). The V end lost 1 base, the J end lost 7 bases, and 8 bases lay between the germline ends. The CDR3 consists of 13 residues. The CDR3 here is CASSIGSRNEQFF. For the CDR3, the DNA is TGTGCCAGTAGTATAGGCAGCCGGAATGAGCAGTTCTTC.

This clonotype has at least ten counts. The CDR3 nucleotides read TGTGCCAGCACCCAAGGCCCGGGAGGGGGAGAGACCCAGTACTTC. Protein: CASTQGPGGGETQYF. This chain joins TRBV12-3 or TRBV12-4 and TRBJ2-5; 8 nucleotides agree with TRBD2. The V gene end was trimmed by 7 bases and the J gene end by 4 bases; junction bases not matched to a gene: 11. There are 15 residues in the CDR3.

This clonotype has at least ten counts. CDR3 coding DNA: TGTGCCAGCAGTCAGAACAGGGCGCCCCAGCCCCAGCATTTT. This sequence encodes CASSQNRAPQPQHF. The gene calls are TRBV6-1 and TRBJ1-5, with D tentatively TRBD1 (6 bases). V gave up 5 bases and J gave up 7 bases, with 15 bases separating them. The germline V gene has CDR1 MNHNS and CDR2 SASEGT. The CDR3 totals 14 residues.

This chain joins TRBV5-1 and TRBJ2-7; TRBD1 aligns across 9 bases. In germline, CDR1 is SGHRS, CDR2 YFSETQ. This CDR3 region has 21 residues. The V segment lost 1 base and the J segment 2 bases; nucleotides outside the gene matches: 22. The DNA of the CDR3 is TGCGCCAGCAGCTTGCCCGAGGCCGGACAGGGGCTTACCCCACGCACCTACGAGCAGTACTTC. It yields the protein CASSLPEAGQGLTPRTYEQYF.

The table lists this clonotype with many counts. The genes are TRBV20-1 and TRBJ2-7, with TRBD2 matching over 7 bases. The CDR3 extends over 13 amino acids. Germline-derived CDR1 and CDR2 are DFQATT and SNEGSKA (reference sequence). CDR3: CSLERQRGYEQYF. CDR3 nucleotides: TGCTCCCTTGAGAGGCAGCGGGGCTACGAGCAGTACTTC.

V gene TRBV11-3 combines with J gene TRBJ1-2; D remains unclear. CDR1 and CDR2 from the germline V gene are SGHNT and YENEEA. This CDR3 region has 12 residues. The V end lost 5 bases, the J end lost 12 bases, and 16 bases lay between the germline ends. The CDR3 DNA sequence: TGTGCCAGCAGCCCCCCGGAGGGAGGGAACACCTTC. Residues: CASSPPEGGNTF.

Only a few counts were recorded for this clonotype. The gene calls are TRBV6-2 or TRBV6-3 and TRBJ1-5; D not certain. CDR3 length equals 13 residues. V was shortened by 0 bases and J by 3 bases, with 3 bases between the two germline ends. The V gene's germline CDR1 is MNHEY and CDR2 SVGEGT. The CDR3 loop reads CASSYSTNQPQHF. In DNA, the CDR3 is TGTGCCAGCAGTTACTCGACCAATCAGCCCCAGCATTTT.

This clonotype was detected ten times or more. This chain links TRBV6-5 with TRBJ2-7, with 8 bases that match TRBD1. The germline V gene encodes CDR1 MNHEY and CDR2 SVGAGI. The trim removed 0 bases at V and 4 bases at J, leaving 5 bases unmatched. This CDR3 spans 15 amino acids. CDR3: CASSYSQDRVYEQYF. DNA of the CDR3: TGTGCCAGCAGTTACTCTCAGGACAGGGTATACGAGCAGTACTTC.

There are many counts of this clonotype. The rearrangement uses TRBV6-5 and TRBJ1-1; possible D gene TRBD1, 5 bases. Germline assignment: CDR1 MNHEY and CDR2 SVGAGI. The germline V and J ends were trimmed by 0 bases and 0 bases, with 11 bases remaining between them. The CDR3 has 16 residues. The CDR3 DNA reads TGTGCCAGCAGTTACTCGATGGGGGTCATGAACACTGAAGCTTTCTTT. Amino acid sequence: CASSYSMGVMNTEAFF.

This clonotype was counted many times. The rearrangement joins TRBV7-9 to TRBJ1-4; D ambiguous. The CDR3 consists of 14 residues. Deletions cut 4 bases from V and 5 bases from J, with 11 bases between. The germline V gene encodes CDR1 SEHNR and CDR2 FQNEAQ (reference sequence). The chain's CDR3 is CASSSFFGNEKLFF. For the CDR3, the DNA is TGTGCCAGCAGCTCTTTCTTCGGGAATGAAAAACTGTTTTTT.

In this sample, this clonotype turned up once. A read error may produce the germline difference seen at one junction end. The chain combines TRBV7-7 with TRBJ2-7; TRBD1 agrees at 7 bases. CDR3 length: 15 residues. Germline values: CDR1 SSHAT, CDR2 FNYEAQ (reference sequence). This CDR3 reads CASSPYQGVSYEQYF. For the CDR3, the DNA is TGTGCTAGCAGCCCCTACCAGGGGGTCTCCTACGAGCAGTACTTC.

This clonotype was seen many times. It may be a read error: a sequence one base away is much more abundant. The rearrangement joins TRBV12-3 or TRBV12-4 to TRBJ1-1, with unresolved D. Trimming cost V 2 bases and J 1 base, with 5 bases left between them. This CDR3 region has 13 residues. DNA of the CDR3: TGTGCCAGCAGTTTAAAGGAGAACACTGAAGCTTTCTTT. This gives the protein CASSLKENTEAFF.

The rearrangement links TRBV24-1 to TRBJ1-1; D is possibly TRBD1 (5 bases). This CDR3 has 14 residues. Trimming removed 9 bases from V and 1 base from J, with 14 bases in between. CDR1 and CDR2 from the germline V gene are KGHDR and SFDVKD. In DNA form, the CDR3 reads TGTGCCACCGAGGCGGGGACGGAGAACACTGAAGCTTTCTTT. As protein: CATEAGTENTEAFF.

This chain links TRBV7-9 with TRBJ2-7; TRBD2 might be the D (6 bases). V lost 1 base and J 7 bases, leaving 11 bases between the germline ends. In germline, CDR1 is SEHNR, CDR2 FQNEAQ (reference sequence). The CDR3 contains 13 residues. CDR3 in amino acids: CASSLETSREQYF. DNA for the CDR3: TGTGCCAGCAGCTTAGAGACTAGTAGGGAGCAGTACTTC.

This clonotype was picked up many times. J is TRBJ1-2 and V is TRBV27; D may be TRBD1 (5 bases). The length of the CDR3 is 14 residues. From germline, CDR1 is MNHEY and CDR2 SMNVEV (reference sequence). V lost 2 bases to trimming and J lost 0 bases, with 7 bases between them. Here the CDR3 reads CASSLRGANYGYTF. The DNA of the CDR3 is TGTGCCAGCAGTTTACGGGGGGCTAACTATGGCTACACCTTC.

This clonotype was counted ten times or more. The gene calls are TRBV30 and TRBJ1-5, with D maybe TRBD1 (5 bases). This CDR3 is built from 14 residues. V dropped 4 bases and J dropped 5 bases, with 15 bases sitting between them. The germline V gene encodes CDR1 GTSNPN and CDR2 SVGIG (reference sequence). The CDR3 is CAWTTGTGDQPQHF. CDR3 coding DNA: TGTGCCTGGACCACCGGGACTGGTGATCAGCCCCAGCATTTT.

This clonotype was seen ten or more times. The chain uses TRBV6-1 and TRBJ1-1; D ambiguous. This CDR3 is built from 14 residues. Trimming stripped 5 bases from V and 4 bases from J, with 14 bases between. CDR1 MNHNS and CDR2 SASEGT come from the germline V gene. CDR3 protein: CASSPTTSSTEAFF. CDR3 DNA: TGTGCCAGCAGTCCCACTACTAGCTCCACTGAAGCTTTCTTT.

The sample holds many counts of this clonotype. V gene TRBV12-3 or TRBV12-4 combines with J gene TRBJ2-2; 8 nucleotides align to TRBD2. The junction had 0 bases not matched to a gene; V was cut back by 2 bases and J by 4 bases. CDR3 size: 14 residues. DNA for the CDR3: TGTGCCAGCAGTTTACTAGCGGGCACCGGGGAGCTGTTTTTT. This sequence encodes CASSLLAGTGELFF.

In its sample, this clonotype was seen many times. The chain is built from TRBV25-1 and TRBJ1-2, with a weak D call TRBD1 (5 bases). V dropped 6 bases and J dropped 7 bases, with 15 bases sitting between them. Germline CDR1 reads MGHDK; CDR2 reads SYGVNS. The CDR3 runs 13 residues. The CDR3: CASRRGGTGGYTF. The CDR3 bases are TGTGCCAGCAGGAGGGGAGGGACGGGTGGCTACACCTTC.